This T cell receptor beta chain was captured by sequencing in a study of blood T cells in healthy people across ages. This clonotype occurred a few times. Russia was home to the donors, healthy Caucasian individuals aged about 6 to 90. Primers used in a second PCR of roughly 6 to 11 cycles were a sample-barcoded 5' primer and a J-beta primer mix. Each TCR beta cDNA got a 12-nucleotide random molecular identifier. MiXCR, applied by TCRdb to the 5' RACE reads, yields one record per CDR3 protein. The table records 800,000 to 1,000,000 distinct CDR3 sequences, around 49% of them present only once. Sequencing input: blood. The clonotype was recovered from a man aged 25-45 years in good health.

The CDR3 DNA is TGCAGTGCTAGCCCCTCGGGACGAGGGGTCGCAGATACGCAGTATTTT. Amino acids: CSASPSGRGVADTQYF. V and J are TRBV20-1 and TRBJ2-3, with D perhaps given as TRBD1 or TRBD2 (5 bases each). The V gene lost 3 bases and the J gene lost 4 bases, with 20 bases spanning the gap. CDR3 length: 16 amino acids. Per the germline V gene, CDR1 is DFQATT and CDR2 is SNEGSKA (reference sequence).